The 9 T cell receptor beta chains given below trace back to one sample, sequenced in a study of cytomegalovirus exposure and HLA in healthy donors (dated by TCRdb to 2016 to 2017). Libraries came from the immunoSEQ multiplex PCR assay. For the multiplex PCR, a mixture combining 60 forward primers for TCR Vbeta segments and 13 reverse primers for TCR Jbeta segments was used. TCRdb obtained this table from immuneACCESS and retained in-frame rearrangements with V and J assigned. These tables miss some clones; where compared with another copy, unresolved V genes account for less than half of the shortfall, and the remainder is unexplained. The sample yields some 180,000 clones; over 65% were counted once. The top ten clonotypes cover approximately 3.7% of the sample. Material: PBMCs. The receptor source for this set is a woman aged 60-70 years in good health and CMV-seropositive.

This clone was detected only a few times. The rearrangement joins TRBV6-6 to TRBJ2-7; TRBD2 matches 8 bases. V dropped 0 bases and J dropped 2; count of bases not matched to a gene: 0. CDR3 length: 14 amino acids. Germline CDR1 MNHNY, CDR2 SVGAGI (reference sequence). The CDR3 loop reads CASSYSGLAYEQYF. For the CDR3, the DNA is TGTGCCAGCAGTTACTCGGGACTAGCCTACGAGCAGTACTTC.

This clone was counted a few times. This chain connects TRBV28 to TRBJ1-4; D may be TRBD1 (6 bases). This CDR3 is built from 16 residues. Between the trimmed V and J ends, which lost 3 bases and 3 bases, there was a span of 14 bases. Germline CDR1 reads MDHEN; CDR2 reads SYDVKM. CDR3 loop: CASSLSGGPPNEKLFF. In DNA, the CDR3 is TGTGCCAGCAGTTTGTCCGGGGGGCCCCCTAATGAAAAACTGTTTTTT.

The gene calls are TRBV28 and TRBJ2-5; no definite D call. Germline-derived CDR1 and CDR2 are MDHEN and SYDVKM. This CDR3 is 14 amino acids long. The germline V and J ends were trimmed by 6 bases and 2 bases, with 13 bases remaining between them. This CDR3 is CASRPAKLQETQYF. The CDR3 coding sequence is TGTGCCAGCAGGCCAGCGAAGTTGCAAGAGACCCAGTACTTC.

The chain uses TRBV9 and TRBJ2-5; 12 positions agree with TRBD2. The CDR3 loop spans 15 amino acids. Germline trimming cut 4 bases from V and 4 bases from J; bases unmatched to any gene: 5. The V gene's germline CDR1 is SGDLS and CDR2 YYNGEE. CDR3 bases: TGTGCCAGCAGCCCTAGCGGGGGGGCCGGAGAGACCCAGTACTTC. Its translation: CASSPSGGAGETQYF.

The chain employs TRBV9 and TRBJ2-5; D is ambiguous. The V end lost 2 bases, the J end lost 0 bases, and 11 bases lay between the germline ends. The CDR3 totals 15 residues. CDR1 and CDR2 (germline): SGDLS, YYNGEE. CDR3 protein: CASSVSGWDQETQYF. CDR3 nucleotide sequence: TGTGCCAGCAGCGTTTCAGGATGGGACCAAGAGACCCAGTACTTC.

The chain links TRBV11-2 to TRBJ2-1; 8 nucleotides align to TRBD2. This CDR3 spans 15 amino acids. CDR1 is SGHAT and CDR2 is FQNNGV in the germline V gene. Germline trimming cut 1 base from V and 7 bases from J; bases unmatched to any gene: 6. The CDR3 region is CASSLAGGLRNEQFF. The DNA of the CDR3 is TGTGCCAGCAGCTTAGCGGGGGGGCTTCGTAATGAGCAGTTCTTC.

V and J are TRBV7-9 and TRBJ1-6; 9 bases line up with TRBD1. Germline assignment: CDR1 SEHNR and CDR2 FQNEAQ (reference sequence). This CDR3 contains 16 residues. V trimming: 5 bases; J trimming: 7 bases; junction bases outside the gene matches: 9. CDR3 nucleotide sequence: TGTGCCAGCAGCGTTCGGGGGGACAGGGACAATTCACCCCTCCACTTT. It codes for CASSVRGDRDNSPLHF.

The chain couples TRBV4-1 to TRBJ2-2; TRBD1 agrees at 9 bases. V was clipped by 0 bases and J by 5 bases; unmatched bases: 7. Germline CDR1 and CDR2: MGHRA and YSYEKL. The CDR3 has 17 residues. This chain's CDR3 is CASSQEVWTGVTGELFF. The CDR3 region has the DNA TGCGCCAGCAGCCAAGAAGTTTGGACAGGGGTGACCGGGGAGCTGTTTTTT.

The chain recombines TRBV5-6 with TRBJ2-1, with 7 bases identical to TRBD2. Per the germline V gene, CDR1 is SGHDT and CDR2 is YYEEEE. The CDR3 extends over 16 amino acids. The J segment lost 6 bases and the V segment lost 5 bases, leaving 14 bases of the junction unmatched. DNA for the CDR3: TGTGCCAGCAGTATACCGGGGGGACGGGGTTCCAATGAGCAGTTCTTC. Amino acid sequence: CASSIPGGRGSNEQFF. The full variable domain, its missing parts supplied by reference TRBV5-6 and TRBJ2-1, is DAGVTQSPTHLIKTRGQQVTLRCSPKSGHDTVSWYQQALGQGPQFIFQYYEEEERQRGNFPDRFSGHQFPNYSSELNVNALLLGDSALYLCASSIPGGRGSNEQFFGPGTRLTVL.